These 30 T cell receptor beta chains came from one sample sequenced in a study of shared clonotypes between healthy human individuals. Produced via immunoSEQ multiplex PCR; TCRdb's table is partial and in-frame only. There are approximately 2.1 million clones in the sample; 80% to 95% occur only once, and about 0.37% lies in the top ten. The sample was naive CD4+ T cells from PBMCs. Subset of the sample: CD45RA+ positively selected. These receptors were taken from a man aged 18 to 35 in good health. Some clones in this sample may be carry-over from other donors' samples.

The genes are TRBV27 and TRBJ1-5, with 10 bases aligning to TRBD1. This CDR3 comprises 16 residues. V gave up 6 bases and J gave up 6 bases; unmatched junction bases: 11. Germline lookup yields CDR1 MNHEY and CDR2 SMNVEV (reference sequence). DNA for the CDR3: TGTGCCAGCAGCCCCGGGGACAGGGGATTCGGTCAGCCCCAGCATTTT. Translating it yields CASSPGDRGFGQPQHF.

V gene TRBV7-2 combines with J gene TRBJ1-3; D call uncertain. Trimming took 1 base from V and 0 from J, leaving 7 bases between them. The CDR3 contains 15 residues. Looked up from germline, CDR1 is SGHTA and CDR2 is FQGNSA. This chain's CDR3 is CASSLEGSSGNTIYF. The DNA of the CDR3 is TGTGCCAGCAGCTTAGAGGGATCCTCTGGAAACACCATATATTTT.

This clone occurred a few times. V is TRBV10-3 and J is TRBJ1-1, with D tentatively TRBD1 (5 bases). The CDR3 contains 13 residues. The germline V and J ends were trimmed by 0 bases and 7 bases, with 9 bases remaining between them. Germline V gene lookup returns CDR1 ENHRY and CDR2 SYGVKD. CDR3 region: CAISESSQVEAFF. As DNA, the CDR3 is TGTGCCATCAGTGAGTCATCACAGGTTGAAGCTTTCTTT.

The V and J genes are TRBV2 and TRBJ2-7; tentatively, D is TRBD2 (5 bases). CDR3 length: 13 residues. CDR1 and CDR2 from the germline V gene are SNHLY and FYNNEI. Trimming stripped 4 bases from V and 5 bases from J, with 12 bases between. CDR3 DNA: TGTGCCAGCAGTGGCGGGTTCCGGAACGAGCAGTACTTC. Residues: CASSGGFRNEQYF.

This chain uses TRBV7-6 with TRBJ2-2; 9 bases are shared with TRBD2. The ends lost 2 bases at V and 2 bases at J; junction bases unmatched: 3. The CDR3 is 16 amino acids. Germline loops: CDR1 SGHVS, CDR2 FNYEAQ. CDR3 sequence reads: CASSLSSGGNTGELFF. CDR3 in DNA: TGTGCCAGCAGCTTAAGTAGCGGGGGAAACACCGGGGAGCTGTTTTTT.

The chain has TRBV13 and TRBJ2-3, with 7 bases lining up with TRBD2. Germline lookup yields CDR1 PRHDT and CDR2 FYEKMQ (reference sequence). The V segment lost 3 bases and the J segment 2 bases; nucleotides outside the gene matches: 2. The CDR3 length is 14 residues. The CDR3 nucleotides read TGTGCCAGCAGCTTGCGACTAGCCACAGATACGCAGTATTTT. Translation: CASSLRLATDTQYF.

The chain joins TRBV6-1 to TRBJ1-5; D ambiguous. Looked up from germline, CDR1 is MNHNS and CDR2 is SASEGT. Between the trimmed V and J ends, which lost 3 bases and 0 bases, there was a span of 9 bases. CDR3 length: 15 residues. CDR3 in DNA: TGTGCCAGCAGTGACCAGCCAGATAGCAATCAGCCCCAGCATTTT. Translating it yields CASSDQPDSNQPQHF.

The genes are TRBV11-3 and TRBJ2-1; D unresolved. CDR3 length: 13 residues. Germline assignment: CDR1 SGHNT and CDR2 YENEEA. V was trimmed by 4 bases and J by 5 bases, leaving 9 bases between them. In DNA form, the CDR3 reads TGTGCCAGCAGCTCCAAACCGGACAATGAGCAGTTCTTC. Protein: CASSSKPDNEQFF.

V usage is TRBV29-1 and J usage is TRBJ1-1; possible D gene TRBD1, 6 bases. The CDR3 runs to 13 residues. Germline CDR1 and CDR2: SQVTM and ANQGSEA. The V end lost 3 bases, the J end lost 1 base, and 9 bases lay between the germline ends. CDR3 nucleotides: TGCAGCGTTGAGGGGGGCGAGAACACTGAAGCTTTCTTT. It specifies CSVEGGENTEAFF.

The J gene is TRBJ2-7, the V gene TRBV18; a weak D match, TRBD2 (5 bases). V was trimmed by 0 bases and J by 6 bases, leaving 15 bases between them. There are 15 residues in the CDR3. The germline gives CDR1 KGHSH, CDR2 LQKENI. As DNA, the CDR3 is TGTGCCAGCTCACCACCGAACCGGGGAGTGGGCGAGCAGTACTTC. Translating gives CASSPPNRGVGEQYF.

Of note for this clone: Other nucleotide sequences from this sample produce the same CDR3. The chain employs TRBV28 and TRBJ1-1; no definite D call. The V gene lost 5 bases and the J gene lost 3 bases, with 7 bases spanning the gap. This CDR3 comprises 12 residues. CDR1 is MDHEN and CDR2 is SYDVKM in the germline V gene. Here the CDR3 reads CASSPLYTEAFF. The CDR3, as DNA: TGTGCCAGCAGTCCACTGTACACTGAAGCTTTCTTT. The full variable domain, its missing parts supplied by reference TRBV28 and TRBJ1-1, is DVKVTQSSRYLVKRTGEKVFLECVQDMDHENMFWYRQDPGLGLRLIYFSYDVKMKEKGDIPEGYSVSREKKERFSLILESASTNQTSMYLCASSPLYTEAFFGQGTRLTVV.

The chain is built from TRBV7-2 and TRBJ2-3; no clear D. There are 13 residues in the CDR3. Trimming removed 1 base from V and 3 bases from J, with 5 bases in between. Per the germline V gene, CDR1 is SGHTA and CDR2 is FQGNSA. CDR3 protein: CASSLVWTDTQYF. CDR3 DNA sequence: TGTGCCAGCAGCTTAGTTTGGACAGATACGCAGTATTTT.

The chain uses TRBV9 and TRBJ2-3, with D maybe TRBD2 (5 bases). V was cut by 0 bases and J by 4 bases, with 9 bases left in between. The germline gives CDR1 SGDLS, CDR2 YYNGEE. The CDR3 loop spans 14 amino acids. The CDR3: CASSVGVSADTQYF. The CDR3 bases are TGTGCCAGCAGCGTAGGGGTTAGCGCAGATACGCAGTATTTT.

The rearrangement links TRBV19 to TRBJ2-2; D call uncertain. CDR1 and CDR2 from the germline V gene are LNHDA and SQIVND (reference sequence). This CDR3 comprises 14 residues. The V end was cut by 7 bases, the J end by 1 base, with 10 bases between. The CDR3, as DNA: TGTGCCAGTATCGGGCTACAGAACACCGGGGAGCTGTTTTTT. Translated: CASIGLQNTGELFF.

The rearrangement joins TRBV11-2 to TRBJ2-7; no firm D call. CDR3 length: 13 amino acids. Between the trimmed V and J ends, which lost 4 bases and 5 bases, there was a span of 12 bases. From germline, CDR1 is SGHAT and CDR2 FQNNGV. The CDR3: CASSSLRHNEQYF. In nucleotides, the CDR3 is TGTGCCAGCAGCTCCCTAAGGCACAACGAGCAGTACTTC.

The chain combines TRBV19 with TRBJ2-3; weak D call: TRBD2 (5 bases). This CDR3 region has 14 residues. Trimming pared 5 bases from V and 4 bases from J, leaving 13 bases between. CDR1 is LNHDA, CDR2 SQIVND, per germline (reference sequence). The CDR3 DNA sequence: TGTGCCAGTAGTTTGTGGGAGAGGGCAGATACGCAGTATTTT. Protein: CASSLWERADTQYF.

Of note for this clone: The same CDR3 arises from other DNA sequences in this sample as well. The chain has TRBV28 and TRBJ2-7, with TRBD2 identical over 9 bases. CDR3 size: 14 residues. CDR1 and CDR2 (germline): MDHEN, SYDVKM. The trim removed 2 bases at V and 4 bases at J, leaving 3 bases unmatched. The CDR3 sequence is CASSLGLAGYEQYF. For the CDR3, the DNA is TGTGCCAGCAGTTTAGGTCTAGCGGGATACGAGCAGTACTTC.

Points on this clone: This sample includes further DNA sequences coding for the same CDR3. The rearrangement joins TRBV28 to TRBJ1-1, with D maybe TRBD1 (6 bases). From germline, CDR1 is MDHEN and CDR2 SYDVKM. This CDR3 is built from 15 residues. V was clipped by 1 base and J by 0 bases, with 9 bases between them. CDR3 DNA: TGTGCCAGCAGTTTATATGGGGGCCTGAACACTGAAGCTTTCTTT. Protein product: CASSLYGGLNTEAFF.

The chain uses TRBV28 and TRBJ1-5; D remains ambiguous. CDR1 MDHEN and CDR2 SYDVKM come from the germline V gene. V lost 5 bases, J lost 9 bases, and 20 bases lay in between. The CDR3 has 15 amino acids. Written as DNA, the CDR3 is TGTGCCAGCAGTCCTCCGGTGGCTCTGCTAGGGCCCCAGCATTTT. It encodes CASSPPVALLGPQHF.

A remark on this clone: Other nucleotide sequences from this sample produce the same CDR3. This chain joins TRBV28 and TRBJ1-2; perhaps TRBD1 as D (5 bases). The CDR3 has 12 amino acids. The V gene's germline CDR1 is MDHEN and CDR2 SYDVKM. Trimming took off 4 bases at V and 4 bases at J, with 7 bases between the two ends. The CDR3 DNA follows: TGTGCCAGCAGTTCGGGACGCTATGGCTACACCTTC. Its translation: CASSSGRYGYTF.

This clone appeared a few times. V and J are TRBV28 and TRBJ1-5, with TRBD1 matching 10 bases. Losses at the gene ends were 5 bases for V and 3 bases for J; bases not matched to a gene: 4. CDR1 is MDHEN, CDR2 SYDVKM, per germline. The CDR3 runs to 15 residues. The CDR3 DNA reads TGTGCCAGCAGTACCGGGACAGGGGTCAATCAGCCCCAGCATTTT. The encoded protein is CASSTGTGVNQPQHF.

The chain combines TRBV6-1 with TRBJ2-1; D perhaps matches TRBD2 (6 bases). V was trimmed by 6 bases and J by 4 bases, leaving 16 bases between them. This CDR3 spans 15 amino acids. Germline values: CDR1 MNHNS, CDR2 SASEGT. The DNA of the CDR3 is TGTGCCAGCAGGGGCCGGGACTGGGATTACAATGAGCAGTTCTTC. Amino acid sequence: CASRGRDWDYNEQFF.

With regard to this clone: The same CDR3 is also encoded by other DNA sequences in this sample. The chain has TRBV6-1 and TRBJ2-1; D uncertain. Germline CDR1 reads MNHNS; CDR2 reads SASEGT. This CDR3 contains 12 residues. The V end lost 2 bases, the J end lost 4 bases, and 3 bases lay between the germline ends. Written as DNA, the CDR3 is TGTGCCAGCAGTGAATTATACAATGAGCAGTTCTTC. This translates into CASSELYNEQFF.

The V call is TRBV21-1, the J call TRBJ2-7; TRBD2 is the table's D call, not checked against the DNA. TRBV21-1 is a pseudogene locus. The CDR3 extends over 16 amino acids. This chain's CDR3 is CASSKAGVAASYEQYF. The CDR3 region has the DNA TGTGCCAGCAGCAAAGCGGGAGTAGCGGCCTCCTACGAGCAGTACTTC.

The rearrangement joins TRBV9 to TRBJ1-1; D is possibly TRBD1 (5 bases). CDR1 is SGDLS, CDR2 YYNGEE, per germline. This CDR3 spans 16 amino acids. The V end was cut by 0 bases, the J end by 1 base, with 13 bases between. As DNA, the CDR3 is TGTGCCAGCAGCGTAGGGCAGGGATCGAGGAACACTGAAGCTTTCTTT. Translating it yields CASSVGQGSRNTEAFF.

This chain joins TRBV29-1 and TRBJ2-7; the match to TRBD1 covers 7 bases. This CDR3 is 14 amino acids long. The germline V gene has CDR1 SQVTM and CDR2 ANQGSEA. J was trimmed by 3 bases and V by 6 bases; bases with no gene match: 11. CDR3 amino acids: CSVLDRAIDYEQYF. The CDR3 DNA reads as TGCAGCGTCCTCGACAGGGCGATCGACTACGAGCAGTACTTC.

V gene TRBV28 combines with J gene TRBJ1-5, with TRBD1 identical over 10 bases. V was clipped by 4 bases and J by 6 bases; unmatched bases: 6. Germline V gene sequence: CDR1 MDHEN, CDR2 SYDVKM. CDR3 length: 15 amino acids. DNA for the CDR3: TGTGCCAGCAGTTACCGGGGACAGGGGAGTCAGCCCCAGCATTTT. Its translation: CASSYRGQGSQPQHF.

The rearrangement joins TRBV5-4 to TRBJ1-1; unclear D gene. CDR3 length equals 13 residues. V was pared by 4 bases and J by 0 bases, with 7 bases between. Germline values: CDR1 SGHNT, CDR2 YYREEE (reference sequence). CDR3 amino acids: CASSAVMNTEAFF. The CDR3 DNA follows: TGTGCCAGCAGCGCCGTTATGAACACTGAAGCTTTCTTT.

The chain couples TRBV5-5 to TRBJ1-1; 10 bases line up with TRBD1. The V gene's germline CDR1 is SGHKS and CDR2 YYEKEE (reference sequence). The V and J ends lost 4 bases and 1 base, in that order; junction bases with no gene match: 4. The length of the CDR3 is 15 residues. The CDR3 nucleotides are TGTGCCAGCAGCGGGGGGACAGGGGAGAACACTGAAGCTTTCTTT. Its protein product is CASSGGTGENTEAFF.

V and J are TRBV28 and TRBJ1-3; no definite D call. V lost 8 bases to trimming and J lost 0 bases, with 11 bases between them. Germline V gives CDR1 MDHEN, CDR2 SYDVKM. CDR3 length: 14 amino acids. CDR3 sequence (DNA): TGTGCCAGCGGGGAGGGAAACTCTGGAAACACCATATATTTT. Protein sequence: CASGEGNSGNTIYF.